These 4 T cell receptor beta chains came from one sample sequenced in a study of T cells in Graves' hyperthyroidism and ophthalmopathy. The source material, RNA transcripts, was used to amplify TCR beta CDR3 regions. The TCR CDR3 was amplified in a first-round RT-PCR using the HTBI primer set. TCRdb reanalysed the multiplex PCR reads using MiXCR and keeps one entry per CDR3 protein. The sample includes approximately 300,000 distinct CDR3 sequences, 15% to 20% of them seen just once. The specimen was blood. The receptors were gathered from a man aged 25-45 years with Graves' hyperthyroidism.

In this sample, this clonotype turned up many times. V gene TRBV15 combines with J gene TRBJ2-1; tentative D call: TRBD2 (6 bases). V was shortened by 0 bases and J by 4 bases, with 16 bases between the two germline ends. In germline, CDR1 is LNHNV, CDR2 YYDKDF (reference sequence). This CDR3 is built from 17 residues. The CDR3 loop is CATSRDLLTSNYNEQFF. In nucleotides, the CDR3 is TGTGCCACCAGCAGAGATCTCTTGACTAGTAATTACAATGAGCAGTTCTTC.

The table lists this clonotype with a few counts. The chain combines TRBV5-1 with TRBJ1-3; D ambiguous. Deletions cut 0 bases from V and 3 bases from J, with 13 bases between. This CDR3 is 16 amino acids long. Germline CDR1 and CDR2: SGHRS and YFSETQ. CDR3 sequence reads: CASSLAESGRGNTIYF. In DNA form, the CDR3 reads TGCGCCAGCAGCTTGGCCGAGTCAGGTCGTGGAAACACCATATATTTT.

The sample holds many counts of this clonotype. J is TRBJ1-5 and V is TRBV2, with D unclear. The length of the CDR3 is 16 residues. Deletions cut 5 bases from V and 7 bases from J, with 21 bases between. The germline V gene encodes CDR1 SNHLY and CDR2 FYNNEI. In nucleotides, the CDR3 is TGTGCCAGCAGTACAGTTGGCGCACACGGAGGCCAGCCCCAGCATTTT. Translating gives CASSTVGAHGGQPQHF.

This clonotype appeared many times. V and J are TRBV24-1 and TRBJ2-7; no clear D. Per germline, CDR1 KGHDR and CDR2 SFDVKD. This CDR3 comprises 16 residues. The germline V and J ends were trimmed by 4 bases and 3 bases, with 18 bases remaining between them. In DNA form, the CDR3 reads TGTGCCACCAGTGACCACGGAAGTGGGAAGGGCTACGAGCAGTACTTC. Translating it yields CATSDHGSGKGYEQYF.